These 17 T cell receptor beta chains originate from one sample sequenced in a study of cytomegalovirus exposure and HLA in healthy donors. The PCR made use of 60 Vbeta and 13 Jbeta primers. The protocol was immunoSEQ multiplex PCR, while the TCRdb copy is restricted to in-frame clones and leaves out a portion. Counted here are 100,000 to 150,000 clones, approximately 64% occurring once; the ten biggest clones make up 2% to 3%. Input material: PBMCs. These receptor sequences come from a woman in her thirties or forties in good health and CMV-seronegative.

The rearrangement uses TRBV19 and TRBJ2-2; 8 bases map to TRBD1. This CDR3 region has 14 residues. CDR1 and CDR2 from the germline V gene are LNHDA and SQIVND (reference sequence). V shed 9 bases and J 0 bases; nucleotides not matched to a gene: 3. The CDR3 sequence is CASDRGPNTGELFF. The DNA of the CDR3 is TGTGCCAGCGACAGGGGCCCGAACACCGGGGAGCTGTTTTTT.

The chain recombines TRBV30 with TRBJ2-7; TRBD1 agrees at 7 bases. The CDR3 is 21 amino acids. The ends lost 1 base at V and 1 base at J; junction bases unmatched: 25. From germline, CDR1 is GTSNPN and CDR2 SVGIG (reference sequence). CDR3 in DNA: TGTGCCTGGAGTGCCTCCGGGGCCGGACAGGCACGAAGTAAGAAGTCCTACGAGCAGTACTTC. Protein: CAWSASGAGQARSKKSYEQYF.

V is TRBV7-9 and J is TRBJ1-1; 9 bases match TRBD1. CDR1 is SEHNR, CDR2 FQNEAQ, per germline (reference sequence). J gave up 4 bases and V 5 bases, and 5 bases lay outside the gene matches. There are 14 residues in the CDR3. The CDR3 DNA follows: TGTGCCAGCAGCGCGCGACAGGGGGGCACTGAAGCTTTCTTT. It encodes CASSARQGGTEAFF.

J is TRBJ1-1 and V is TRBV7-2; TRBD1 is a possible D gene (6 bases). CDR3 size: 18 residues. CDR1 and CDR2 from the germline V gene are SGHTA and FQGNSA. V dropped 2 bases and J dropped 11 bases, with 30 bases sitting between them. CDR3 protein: CASSLSPEQGRRFGEAFF. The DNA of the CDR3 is TGTGCCAGCAGCTTATCCCCGGAACAGGGAAGACGATTCGGAGAGGCTTTCTTT.

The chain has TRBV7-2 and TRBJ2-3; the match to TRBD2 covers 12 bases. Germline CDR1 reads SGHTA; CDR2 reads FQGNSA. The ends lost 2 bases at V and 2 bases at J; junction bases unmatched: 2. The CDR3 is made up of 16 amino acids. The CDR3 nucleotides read TGTGCCAGCAGCTTAAGGACTAGCGGGGTCACAGATACGCAGTATTTT. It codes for CASSLRTSGVTDTQYF.

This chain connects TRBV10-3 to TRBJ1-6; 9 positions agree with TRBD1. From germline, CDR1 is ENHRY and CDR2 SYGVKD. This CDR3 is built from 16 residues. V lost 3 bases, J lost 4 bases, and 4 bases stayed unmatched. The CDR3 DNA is TGTGCCATCAGTGACCCGGACAGGGGATATAATTCACCCCTCCACTTT. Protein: CAISDPDRGYNSPLHF.

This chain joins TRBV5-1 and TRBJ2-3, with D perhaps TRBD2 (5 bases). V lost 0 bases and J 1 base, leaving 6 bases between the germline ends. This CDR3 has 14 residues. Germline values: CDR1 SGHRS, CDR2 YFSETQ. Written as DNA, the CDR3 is TGCGCCAGCAGCTTGGAGGAGGGCACAGATACGCAGTATTTT. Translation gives CASSLEEGTDTQYF.

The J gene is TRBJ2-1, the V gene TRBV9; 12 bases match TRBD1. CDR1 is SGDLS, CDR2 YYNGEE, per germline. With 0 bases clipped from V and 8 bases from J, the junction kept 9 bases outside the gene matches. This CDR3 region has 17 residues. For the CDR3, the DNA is TGTGCCAGCAGCGTAGAGGGTCGGGACAGGGGGCATGATGAGCAGTTCTTC. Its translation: CASSVEGRDRGHDEQFF.

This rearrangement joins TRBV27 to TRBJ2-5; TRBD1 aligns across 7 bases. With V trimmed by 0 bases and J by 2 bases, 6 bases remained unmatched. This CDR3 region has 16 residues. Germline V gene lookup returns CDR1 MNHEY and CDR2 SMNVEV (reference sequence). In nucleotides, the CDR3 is TGTGCCAGCAGTTTATCTGGGTGGGGACAGCAAGAGACCCAGTACTTC. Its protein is CASSLSGWGQQETQYF.

The DNA for the CDR3 is TGTGCCAGCAGCTCGATCGGGGGGGGTAACACCGGGGAGCTGTTTTTT. This codes for CASSSIGGGNTGELFF. The chain uses TRBV7-9 and TRBJ2-2; 8 nucleotides agree with TRBD2. This CDR3 is built from 16 residues. J lost 2 bases, V lost 4 bases, and 6 bases had no gene match. The germline CDR1 and CDR2 sequences are SEHNR and FQNEAQ (reference sequence).

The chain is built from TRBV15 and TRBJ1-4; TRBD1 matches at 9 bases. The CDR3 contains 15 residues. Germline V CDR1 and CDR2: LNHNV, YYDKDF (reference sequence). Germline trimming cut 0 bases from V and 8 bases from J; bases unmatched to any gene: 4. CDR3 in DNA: TGTGCCACCAGCAGAGATGGACAGGGGAAGGAAAAACTGTTTTTT. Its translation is CATSRDGQGKEKLFF.

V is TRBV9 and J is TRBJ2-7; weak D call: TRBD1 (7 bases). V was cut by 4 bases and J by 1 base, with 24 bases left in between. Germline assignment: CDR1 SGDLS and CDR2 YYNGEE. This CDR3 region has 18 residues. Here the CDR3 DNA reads TGTGCCAGCAGCTCTAGAGGGGAAGCGACAGGGACTTCCTACGAGCAGTACTTC. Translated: CASSSRGEATGTSYEQYF.

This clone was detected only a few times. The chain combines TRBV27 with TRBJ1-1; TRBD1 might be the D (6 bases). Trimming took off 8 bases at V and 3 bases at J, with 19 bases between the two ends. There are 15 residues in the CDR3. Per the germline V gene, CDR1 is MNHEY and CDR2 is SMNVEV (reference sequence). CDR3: CASLPGGARHTEAFF. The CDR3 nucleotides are TGTGCCAGCCTACCGGGGGGGGCAAGGCACACTGAAGCTTTCTTT.

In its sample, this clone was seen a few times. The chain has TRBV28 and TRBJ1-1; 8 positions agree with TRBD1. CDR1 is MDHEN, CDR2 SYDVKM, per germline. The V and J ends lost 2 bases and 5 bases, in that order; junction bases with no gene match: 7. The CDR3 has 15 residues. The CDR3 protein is CASSLDRGGGTEAFF. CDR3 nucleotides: TGTGCCAGCAGTTTAGACAGGGGAGGTGGAACTGAAGCTTTCTTT.

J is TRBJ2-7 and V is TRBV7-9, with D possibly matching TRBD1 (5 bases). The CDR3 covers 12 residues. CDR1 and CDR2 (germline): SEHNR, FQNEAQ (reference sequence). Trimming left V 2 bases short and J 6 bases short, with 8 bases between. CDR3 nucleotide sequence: TGTGCCAGCAGCTTATCAGGGTTCGAGCAGTACTTC. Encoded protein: CASSLSGFEQYF.

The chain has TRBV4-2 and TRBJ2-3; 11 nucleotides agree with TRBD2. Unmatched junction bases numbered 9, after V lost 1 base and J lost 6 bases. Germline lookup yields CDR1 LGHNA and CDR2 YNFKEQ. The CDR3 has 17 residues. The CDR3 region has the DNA TGTGCCAGCAGCCAAGTTGTCTCTAGCGGGGGGTTTGATACGCAGTATTTT. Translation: CASSQVVSSGGFDTQYF.

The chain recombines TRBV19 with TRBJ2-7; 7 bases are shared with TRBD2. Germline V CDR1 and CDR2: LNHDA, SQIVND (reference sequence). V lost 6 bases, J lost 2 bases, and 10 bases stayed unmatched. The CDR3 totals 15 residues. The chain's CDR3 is CASSHIREGPYEQYF. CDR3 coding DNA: TGTGCCAGTAGCCATATCAGGGAGGGCCCCTACGAGCAGTACTTC.